Sequencing of this T cell receptor beta chain was carried out in a study of blood T cell repertoires in COVID-19. Overall study context: COVID-19 samples from acute and convalescent phases originated in the United States, Italy and Spain. In each case, the material was cDNA or gDNA derived from T cells, B-cell-depleted T cells, or PBMCs.

Germline-derived CDR1 and CDR2 are MRHNA and SNTAGT. Between the trimmed V and J ends, which lost 4 bases and 6 bases, there was a span of 12 bases. CDR3 size: 14 residues. Original processing methods: By means of reference gene primer amplification, nucleated cell counts were estimated. Profiled with immunoSEQ multiplex PCR; TCRdb holds only in-frame clones, not every one. V and J calls and clone size are given by that table; D and trimming were obtained from the DNA. The sample yields 87,000 or so clones, 87% seen once. Sequences were obtained from peripheral blood. The chain combines TRBV6-4 with TRBJ2-2; D is possibly TRBD2 (6 bases). The TCR comes from a woman older than 75 with acute or convalescent COVID-19. The CDR3 DNA follows: TGTGCCAGCAGTGTCCAGGGAGGATCCGGGGAGCTGTTTTTT. Residues: CASSVQGGSGELFF.